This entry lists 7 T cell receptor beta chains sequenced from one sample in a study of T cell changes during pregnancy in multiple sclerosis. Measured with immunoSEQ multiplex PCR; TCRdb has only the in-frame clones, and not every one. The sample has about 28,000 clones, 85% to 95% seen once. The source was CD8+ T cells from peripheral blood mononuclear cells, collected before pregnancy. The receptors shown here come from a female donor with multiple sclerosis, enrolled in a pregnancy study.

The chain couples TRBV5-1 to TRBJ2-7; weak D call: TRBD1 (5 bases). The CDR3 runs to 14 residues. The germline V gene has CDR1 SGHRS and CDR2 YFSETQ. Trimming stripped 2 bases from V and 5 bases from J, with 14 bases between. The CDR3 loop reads CASSFRQGSDEQYF. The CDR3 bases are TGCGCCAGCAGCTTCCGGCAGGGAAGCGACGAGCAGTACTTC.

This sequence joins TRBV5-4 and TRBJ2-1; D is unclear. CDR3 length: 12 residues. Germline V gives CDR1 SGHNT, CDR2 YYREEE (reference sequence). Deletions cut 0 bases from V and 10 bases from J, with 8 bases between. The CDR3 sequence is CASSLDYGEQFF. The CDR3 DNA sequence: TGTGCCAGCAGCTTGGACTATGGGGAGCAGTTCTTC.

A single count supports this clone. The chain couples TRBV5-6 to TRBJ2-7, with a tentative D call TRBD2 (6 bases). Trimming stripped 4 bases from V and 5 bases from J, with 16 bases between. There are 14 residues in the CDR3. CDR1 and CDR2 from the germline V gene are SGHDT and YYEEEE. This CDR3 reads CASSPYGREHEQYF. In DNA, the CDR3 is TGTGCCAGCAGCCCTTACGGGAGAGAGCACGAGCAGTACTTC.

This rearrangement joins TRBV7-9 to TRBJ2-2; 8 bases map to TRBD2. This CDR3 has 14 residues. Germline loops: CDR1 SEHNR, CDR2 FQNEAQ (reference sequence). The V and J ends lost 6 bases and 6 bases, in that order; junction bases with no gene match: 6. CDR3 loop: CASRGGLAPGELFF. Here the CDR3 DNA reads TGTGCCAGCAGGGGAGGACTAGCCCCCGGGGAGCTGTTTTTT.

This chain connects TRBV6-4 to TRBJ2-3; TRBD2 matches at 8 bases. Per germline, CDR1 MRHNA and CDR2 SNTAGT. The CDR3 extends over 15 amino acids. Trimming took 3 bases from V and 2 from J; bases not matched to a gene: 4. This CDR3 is CASSEGLADTDTQYF. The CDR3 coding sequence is TGTGCCAGCAGTGAAGGACTAGCCGACACAGATACGCAGTATTTT.

The CDR3 DNA reads as TGCGCCAGCAGCCAGACTCAGGGGGCTACTGAAGCTTTCTTT. Translating gives CASSQTQGATEAFF. V gene TRBV4-1 combines with J gene TRBJ1-1; 8 bases match TRBD1. Per the germline V gene, CDR1 is MGHRA and CDR2 is YSYEKL. The J segment lost 5 bases and the V segment lost 3 bases, leaving 5 bases of the junction unmatched. This CDR3 comprises 14 residues.

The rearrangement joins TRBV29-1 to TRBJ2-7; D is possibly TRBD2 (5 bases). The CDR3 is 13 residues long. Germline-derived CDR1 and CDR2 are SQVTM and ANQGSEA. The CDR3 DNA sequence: TGCAGTATACTGAGCGGCAGCTCCTACGAGCAGTACTTC. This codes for CSILSGSSYEQYF.